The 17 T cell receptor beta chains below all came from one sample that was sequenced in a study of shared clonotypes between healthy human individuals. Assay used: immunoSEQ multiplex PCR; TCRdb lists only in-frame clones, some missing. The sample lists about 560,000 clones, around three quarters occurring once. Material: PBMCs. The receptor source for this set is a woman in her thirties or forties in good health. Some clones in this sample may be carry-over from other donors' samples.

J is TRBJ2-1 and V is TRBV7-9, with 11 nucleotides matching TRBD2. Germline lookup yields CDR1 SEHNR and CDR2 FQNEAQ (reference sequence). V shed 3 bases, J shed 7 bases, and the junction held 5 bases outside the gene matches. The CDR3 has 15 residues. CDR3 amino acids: CASSFRLAGNNEQFF. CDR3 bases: TGTGCCAGCAGCTTTAGACTAGCGGGGAATAATGAGCAGTTCTTC.

The CDR3 nucleotides read TGTGCCAGCAGCTTGCCTTCCCCGGGAGCGCCCTCCTACGAGCAGTACTTC. Its protein is CASSLPSPGAPSYEQYF. The chain combines TRBV5-8 with TRBJ2-7; possible D gene TRBD2, 6 bases. The V end lost 1 base, the J end lost 0 bases, and 17 bases lay between the germline ends. Germline CDR1 is SGHTS and CDR2 is YDEGEE. The CDR3 length is 17 residues.

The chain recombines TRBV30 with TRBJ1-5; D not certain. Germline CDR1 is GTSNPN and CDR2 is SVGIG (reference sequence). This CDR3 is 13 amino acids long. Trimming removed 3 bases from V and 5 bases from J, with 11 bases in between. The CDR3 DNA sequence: TGTGCCTGGAGCCCCATCAGAGATCAGCCCCAGCATTTT. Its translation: CAWSPIRDQPQHF.

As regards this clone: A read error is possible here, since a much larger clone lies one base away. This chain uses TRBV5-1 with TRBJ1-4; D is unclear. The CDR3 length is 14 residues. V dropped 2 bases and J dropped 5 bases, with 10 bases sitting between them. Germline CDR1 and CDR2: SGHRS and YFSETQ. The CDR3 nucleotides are TGCGCCAGCAGCTTACATGATCAGAATGAAAAACTGTTTTTT. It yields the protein CASSLHDQNEKLFF. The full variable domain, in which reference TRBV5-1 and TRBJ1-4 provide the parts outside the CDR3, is KAGVTQTPRYLIKTRGQQVTLSCSPISGHRSVSWYQQTPGQGLQFLFEYFSETQRNKGNFPGRFSGRQFSNSRSEMNVSTLELGDSALYLCASSLHDQNEKLFFGSGTQLSVL.

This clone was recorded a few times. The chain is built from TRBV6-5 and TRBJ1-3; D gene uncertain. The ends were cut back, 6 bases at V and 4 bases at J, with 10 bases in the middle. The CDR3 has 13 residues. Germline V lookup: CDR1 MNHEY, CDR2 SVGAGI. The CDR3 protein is CASRVPHGNTIYF. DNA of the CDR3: TGTGCCAGCAGAGTGCCCCACGGAAACACCATATATTTT.

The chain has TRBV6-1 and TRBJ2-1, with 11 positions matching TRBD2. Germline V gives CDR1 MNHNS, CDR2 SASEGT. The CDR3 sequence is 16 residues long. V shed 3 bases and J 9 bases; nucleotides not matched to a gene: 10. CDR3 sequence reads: CASSDPGLAEPAEQFF. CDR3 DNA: TGTGCCAGCAGTGACCCGGGACTAGCGGAACCCGCTGAGCAGTTCTTC.

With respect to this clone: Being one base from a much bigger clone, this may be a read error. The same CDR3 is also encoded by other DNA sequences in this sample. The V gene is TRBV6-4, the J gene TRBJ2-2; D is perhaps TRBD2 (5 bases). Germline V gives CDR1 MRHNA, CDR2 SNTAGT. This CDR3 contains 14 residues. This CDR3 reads CASSEVADTGELFF. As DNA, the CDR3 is TGTGCCAGCAGTGAAGTGGCGGATACCGGGGAGCTGTTTTTC.

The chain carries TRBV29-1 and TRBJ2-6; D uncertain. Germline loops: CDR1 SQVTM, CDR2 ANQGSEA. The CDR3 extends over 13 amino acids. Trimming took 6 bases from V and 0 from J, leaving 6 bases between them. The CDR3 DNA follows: TGCAGCGTCCAGCCCTCTGGGGCCAACGTCCTGACTTTC. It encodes CSVQPSGANVLTF.

CDR3 nucleotide sequence: TGTGCCAGCAACCCGACTAGGAGGGGCGGGGAGCTGTTTTTT. It translates to CASNPTRRGGELFF. The chain recombines TRBV6-1 with TRBJ2-2; tentatively, D is TRBD2 (6 bases). Trimming took 7 bases from V and 7 from J, leaving 16 bases between them. Germline V gene lookup returns CDR1 MNHNS and CDR2 SASEGT. This CDR3 spans 14 amino acids.

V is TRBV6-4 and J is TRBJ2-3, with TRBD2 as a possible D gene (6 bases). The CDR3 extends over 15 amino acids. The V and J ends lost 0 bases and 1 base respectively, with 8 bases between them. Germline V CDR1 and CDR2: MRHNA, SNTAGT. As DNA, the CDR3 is TGTGCCAGCAGTGACTCGCGGGGCGGCACAGATACGCAGTATTTT. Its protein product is CASSDSRGGTDTQYF.

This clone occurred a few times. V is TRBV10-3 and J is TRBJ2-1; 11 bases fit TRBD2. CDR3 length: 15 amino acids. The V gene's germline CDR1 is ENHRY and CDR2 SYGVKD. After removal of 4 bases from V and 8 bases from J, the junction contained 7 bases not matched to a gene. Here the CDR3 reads CAISVATSGDDEQFF. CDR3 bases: TGTGCCATCAGTGTCGCGACTAGCGGGGATGATGAGCAGTTCTTC.

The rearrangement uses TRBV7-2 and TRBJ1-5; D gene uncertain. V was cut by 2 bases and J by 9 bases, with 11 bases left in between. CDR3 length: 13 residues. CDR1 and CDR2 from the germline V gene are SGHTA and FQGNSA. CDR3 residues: CASSLRSTSPQHF. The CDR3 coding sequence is TGTGCCAGCAGCTTAAGGTCTACTTCGCCCCAGCATTTT.

This CDR3 is CASSPPRAGGLNEQYF. The DNA of the CDR3 is TGTGCCAGCTCACCACCGAGAGCGGGAGGGTTGAACGAGCAGTACTTC. The chain recombines TRBV18 with TRBJ2-7; 10 positions match TRBD2. This CDR3 has 16 amino acids. V lost 0 bases and J lost 5; bases outside the gene matches: 7. Germline V gene lookup returns CDR1 KGHSH and CDR2 LQKENI.

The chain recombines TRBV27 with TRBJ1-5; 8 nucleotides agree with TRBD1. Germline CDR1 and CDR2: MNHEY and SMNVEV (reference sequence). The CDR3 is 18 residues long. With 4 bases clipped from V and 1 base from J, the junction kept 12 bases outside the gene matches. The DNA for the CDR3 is TGTGCCAGCAGTTCGGGACAGGAAGAGTGGGGAAGCAATCAGCCCCAGCATTTT. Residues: CASSSGQEEWGSNQPQHF.

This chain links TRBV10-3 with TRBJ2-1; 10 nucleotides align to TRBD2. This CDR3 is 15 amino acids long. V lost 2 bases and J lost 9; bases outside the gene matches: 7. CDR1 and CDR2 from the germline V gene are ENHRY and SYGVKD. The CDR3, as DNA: TGTGCCATCAGTGAGCAGGGACTAGCGAATGGTGAGCAGTTCTTC. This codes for CAISEQGLANGEQFF.

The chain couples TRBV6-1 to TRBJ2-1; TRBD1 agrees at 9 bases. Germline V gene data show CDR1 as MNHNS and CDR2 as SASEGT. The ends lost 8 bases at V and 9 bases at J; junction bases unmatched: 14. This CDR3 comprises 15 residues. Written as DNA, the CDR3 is TGTGCCAGCTTTGCATGGGACAGGGTTGGAGGTGAGCAGTTCTTC. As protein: CASFAWDRVGGEQFF.

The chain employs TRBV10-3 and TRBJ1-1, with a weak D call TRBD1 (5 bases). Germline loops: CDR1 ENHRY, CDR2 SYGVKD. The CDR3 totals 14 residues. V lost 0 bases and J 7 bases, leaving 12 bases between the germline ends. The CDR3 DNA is TGTGCCATCAGTGAGTCGCTAGGGGAGAGTGAAGCTTTCTTT. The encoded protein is CAISESLGESEAFF.